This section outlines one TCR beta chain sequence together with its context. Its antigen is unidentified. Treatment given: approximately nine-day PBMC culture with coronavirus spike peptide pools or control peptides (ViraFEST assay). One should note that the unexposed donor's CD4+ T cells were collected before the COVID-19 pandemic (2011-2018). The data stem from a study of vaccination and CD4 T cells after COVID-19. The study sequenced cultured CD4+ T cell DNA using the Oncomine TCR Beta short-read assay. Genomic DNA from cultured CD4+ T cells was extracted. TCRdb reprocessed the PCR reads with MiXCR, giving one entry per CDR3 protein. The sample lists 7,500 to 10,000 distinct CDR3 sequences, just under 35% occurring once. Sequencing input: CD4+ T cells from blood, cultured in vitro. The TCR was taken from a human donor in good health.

The chain's CDR3 is CASSPDRAFSSYGYTF. CDR3 coding DNA: TGTGCCAGCAGCCCTGACAGGGCCTTTTCGTCCTATGGCTACACCTTC. The chain couples TRBV12-3 or TRBV12-4 to TRBJ1-2, with TRBD1 matching 7 bases. The trim removed 6 bases at V and 4 bases at J, leaving 14 bases unmatched. This CDR3 has 16 residues.